The subject of this entry is one T cell receptor beta chain. This CDR3 comprises 15 residues. Germline V gene data show CDR1 as SGHTA and CDR2 as FQGNSA. The V gene lost 1 base and the J gene lost 4 bases, with 11 bases spanning the gap. These data are taken from a study of blood T cell repertoires in COVID-19. In the study overall: Samples of COVID-19 (acute and convalescent) were obtained from the United States, Italy and Spain. The cDNA or gDNA used as material had been derived from T cells, B-cell-depleted T cells, or PBMCs.

In the study's own analysis: Using reference gene primer amplification, nucleated cell counts were estimated. Measured with immunoSEQ multiplex PCR; TCRdb has only the in-frame clones, and not every one. V, J and clone size derive from that table, while D and trimming were established from the DNA sequence. This sample has 72,000 or so clones, with approximately 89% found just once. V usage is TRBV7-2 and J usage is TRBJ1-3; D gene unclear. The sequenced sample was peripheral blood. The TCR sequence derives from a man aged 45-60 years with active COVID-19. The CDR3 sequence: CASSLEDGNGNTIYF. CDR3 DNA sequence: TGTGCCAGCAGCTTAGAGGACGGGAACGGAAACACCATATATTTT.